This T cell receptor beta chain emerged from a study of T-cell reconstitution after alpha-beta-depleted transplantation in children. Study observations and caveats: Some patients showed high day-60 TCRbeta diversity, which derived from surviving recipient T cells and thymic progenitors. Alpha-beta T cells present about two months after transplant were reported to originate from several hundred expanded graft clones. Newly made T cells mostly supplied T-cell counts and diversity one year after transplant.

This clonotype was observed many times. Its antigen is undetermined. The authors prepared the TCRbeta library with unique molecular identifiers. From the PCR reads, TCRdb called clonotypes with MiXCR, one entry per CDR3 protein. This sample has hundreds of thousands of distinct CDR3 sequences, with about 12% found just once. J gave up 9 bases and V 7 bases, and 11 bases lay outside the gene matches. Germline V gives CDR1 SGDLS, CDR2 YYNGEE. There are 15 residues in the CDR3. This sequence joins TRBV9 and TRBJ2-1, with TRBD1 identical over 12 bases. The origin of this receptor is a girl aged 2 to 9 with congenital amegakaryocytic thrombocytopenia, due to receive a stem cell transplant. Specimen: PBMCs, collected before TCRalphabeta/CD19-depleted stem cell transplant. CDR3 amino acids: CASAPPGQGAREQFF. CDR3 sequence (DNA): TGTGCCAGCGCCCCCCCGGGACAGGGGGCTCGTGAGCAGTTCTTC.